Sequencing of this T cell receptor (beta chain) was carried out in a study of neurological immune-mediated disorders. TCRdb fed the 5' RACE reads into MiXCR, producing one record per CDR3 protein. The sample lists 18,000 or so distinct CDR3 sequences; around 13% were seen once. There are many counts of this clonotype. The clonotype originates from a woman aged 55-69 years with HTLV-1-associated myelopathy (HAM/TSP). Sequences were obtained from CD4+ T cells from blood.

DNA for the CDR3: TGTGCCAGCAGTTTAGCGCGAATTCGGGCAGGGGGCACTGAAGCTTTCTTT. Translated, it gives CASSLARIRAGGTEAFF. This chain uses TRBV12-3 or TRBV12-4 with TRBJ1-1; 7 nucleotides align to TRBD1. The CDR3 has 17 amino acids. The ends lost 0 bases at V and 4 bases at J; junction bases unmatched: 11.